This T cell receptor (beta chain) stems from a study of T cells in Graves' hyperthyroidism and ophthalmopathy. Study-wide results and caveats: It was a median around 6 months before onset that the model predicted ophthalmopathy. Stable hyperthyroidism and ophthalmopathy were separated using 13 V-J signatures. Expanded thyroid clonotypes (above 0.001) were mostly also found in blood.

Ophthalmopathy patients all had a Clinical Activity Score of at least 3, a NOSPECS grade of at least 4 and disease under 3 months old. Per the germline V gene, CDR1 is LGHNA and CDR2 is YNFKEQ. Trimming stripped 7 bases from V and 6 bases from J, with 14 bases between. The CDR3 length is 13 residues. This clonotype was recorded many times. Its antigen is unidentified. RNA transcripts yielded amplified TCR beta CDR3 regions. Researchers ran a first-round RT-PCR on the TCR CDR3 using the HTBI primer set. A single record per CDR3 protein comes from TCRdb applying MiXCR to the multiplex PCR reads. The data show fewer than 400,000 distinct CDR3 sequences, about 14% seen once.

The V and J genes are TRBV4-2 and TRBJ2-3; D remains ambiguous. The source material was blood. The clonotype comes from a man in his fifties with Graves' ophthalmopathy. The CDR3 region is CASKDPAVDTQYF. CDR3 sequence (DNA): TGTGCCAGCAAGGACCCCGCAGTCGATACGCAGTATTTT.